This T cell receptor beta chain stems from a study of PD-1 blockade in mismatch repair-deficient tumors. CDR1 MNHNS and CDR2 SASEGT come from the germline V gene. The CDR3 covers 12 residues. V was clipped by 7 bases and J by 2 bases, with 8 bases between them. Clones were read by immunoSEQ multiplex PCR, and TCRdb kept only the in-frame ones, dropping some. This table holds 20,000 to 25,000 clones, about 83% found once. The receptor's source is an adult with mismatch repair-deficient cancer. The genes are TRBV6-1 and TRBJ2-5; D is perhaps TRBD1 (5 bases). The sequenced sample was peripheral blood, obtained 2 weeks after starting pembrolizumab. The CDR3 protein is CASKAGQETQYF. DNA of the CDR3: TGTGCCAGCAAGGCAGGGCAAGAGACCCAGTACTTC.